This T cell receptor beta chain is drawn from a study of regulatory T cells in long-lasting Graves disease. As to this clonotype: One end of the junction does not line up with germline, which may come from a read error.

CDR3-region Arm-PCR and iRepertoire HTBI primers produced the TCR beta libraries. Per the study methods: Throughout the samples, researchers identified around 65 TRBV and approximately 15 TRBJ segments. From the multiplex PCR reads, TCRdb called clonotypes with MiXCR, one entry per CDR3 protein. The V and J calls shown here were made by TCRdb, not taken from the authors' results. The table lists 650,000 to 700,000 distinct CDR3 sequences, around 32% of them singletons. Germline V CDR1 and CDR2: LNHDA, SQIVND (reference sequence). CDR3 length: 14 residues. Time point: persistent/refractory GD, antithyroid drugs over 5 years with positive TRAb. The TCR library used RNA extracted from PBMCs. The patients were drawn from one endocrinology department in Xi'an, China.

The sample here was peripheral blood mononuclear cells (PBMCs), taken when the disease was refractory, from a patient treated with antithyroid drugs. The origin of this receptor is a female donor with Graves disease. The chain uses TRBV19 and TRBJ2-2, with D maybe TRBD2 (6 bases). The CDR3 protein is CASSIEDGTGGLFF. The CDR3 DNA sequence: TGTGCCAGTAGTATCGAGGACGGCACCGGGGGGCTGTTTTTT.